This is a list of T cell receptor beta chains from one sample in a study of cytomegalovirus exposure and HLA in healthy donors. Libraries were prepared by immunoSEQ multiplex PCR; TCRdb keeps only in-frame clonotypes and omits some of them. This sample has 210,000 or so clones, with 65% to 85% found just once. Sequences were obtained from PBMCs. These receptor sequences come from a boy aged 2 to 10 in good health and CMV-seronegative. The CDR3 runs from the conserved cysteine through the conserved F or W. D genes are given only for firm matches. A clone size is listed for some rows: how often the clone was seen (once, few, many), or a class if it is expanded.

V	J	D	size	CDR3	DNA
TRBV9	TRBJ2-2	.	once	CASSLTPGGDFTGGPGELFF	TGTGCCAGCAGCCTCACCCCGGGGGGCGATTTCACTGGGGGCCCCGGGGAGCTGTTTTTT
TRBV19	TRBJ1-5	.	.	CASSVGLIYSNQPQHF	TGTGCCAGTAGCGTGGGACTGATTTATAGCAATCAGCCCCAGCATTTT
TRBV7-9	TRBJ2-7	.	.	CSSIARGDYEQYF	TGTTCCAGCATCGCCCGGGGTGACTACGAGCAGTACTTC
TRBV28	TRBJ2-1	.	.	CASISGGGNGGNEQFF	TGTGCCAGCATAAGTGGGGGCGGAAACGGTGGCAATGAGCAGTTCTTC
TRBV7-3	TRBJ1-1	.	few	CASSRGQADTEAFF	TGTGCCAGCAGTAGGGGTCAGGCTGACACTGAAGCTTTCTTT
TRBV20-1	TRBJ1-1	.	.	CSARENTEAFF	TGCAGTGCCCGAGAGAACACTGAAGCTTTCTTT
TRBV18	TRBJ2-7	.	.	CASSPFLQGEGEQYF	TGTGCCAGCTCACCCTTCTTGCAGGGTGAAGGCGAGCAGTACTTC
TRBV7-9	TRBJ1-1	TRBD1	.	CASSAPGTGFLYTEAFF	TGTGCCAGCAGCGCTCCCGGGACAGGGTTCTTGTACACTGAAGCTTTCTTT
TRBV7-6	TRBJ2-1	.	.	CASSLGGPSSYNEQFF	TGTGCCAGCAGCTTAGGCGGGCCCAGCTCCTACAATGAGCAGTTCTTC
TRBV30	TRBJ1-2	TRBD1	.	CAWSVSGTGGYGYTF	TGTGCCTGGAGTGTATCCGGGACAGGGGGCTATGGCTACACCTTC
TRBV29-1	TRBJ2-5	.	.	CSALVKGRRRETQYF	TGCAGCGCCTTGGTGAAAGGGAGACGACGGGAGACCCAGTACTTC
TRBV5-4	TRBJ1-4	.	.	CASSLAGRSTNEKLFF	TGTGCCAGCAGCTTGGCAGGGCGTAGCACTAATGAAAAACTGTTTTTT